A selection of T cell receptor beta chains follows, all from one sample in a study of cytomegalovirus exposure and HLA in healthy donors. Profiling relied on immunoSEQ multiplex PCR, and the TCRdb table lists in-frame clones only, not all of them. The sample shows roughly 140,000 clones, approximately 80% of them seen only once. Sequencing was done on a sample of PBMCs. All receptors come from a boy between 2 and 10 years old in good health and CMV-seronegative. The CDR3 runs from the conserved cysteine through the conserved F or W. The order of the fields is V gene, D gene, clone size, J gene, CDR3 protein, CDR3 DNA. The D gene is left open where the match is weak. Rows may omit the clone size; those that give it use once, few, many or a size class.

V gene: TRBV2
D gene: -
clone size: -
J gene: TRBJ2-7
CDR3 protein: CASTDLTVEGEQYF
CDR3 DNA: TGTGCCAGCACCGACCTGACCGTGGAGGGCGAGCAGTACTTC

V gene: TRBV2
D gene: -
clone size: once
J gene: TRBJ1-1
CDR3 protein: CASKKGRANTEAFF
CDR3 DNA: TGTGCCAGCAAGAAGGGCAGGGCGAACACTGAAGCTTTCTTT

V gene: TRBV5-1
D gene: TRBD1
clone size: -
J gene: TRBJ2-5
CDR3 protein: CASSSTGGPLYQETQYF
CDR3 DNA: TGCGCCAGCAGCTCTACAGGGGGACCCCTGTACCAAGAGACCCAGTACTTC

V gene: TRBV12-5
D gene: TRBD2
clone size: -
J gene: TRBJ2-1
CDR3 protein: CASALGLVYNEQFF
CDR3 DNA: TGTGCTAGTGCCCTTGGACTAGTCTACAATGAGCAGTTCTTC

V gene: TRBV5-1
D gene: -
clone size: few
J gene: TRBJ1-1
CDR3 protein: CASSFRGQKYTEAFF
CDR3 DNA: TGCGCCAGCAGCTTCCGCGGACAGAAATACACTGAAGCTTTCTTT

V gene: TRBV6-1
D gene: -
clone size: few
J gene: TRBJ1-1
CDR3 protein: CASMGHTEAFF
CDR3 DNA: TGTGCCAGCATGGGGCACACTGAAGCTTTCTTT

V gene: TRBV28
D gene: TRBD1
clone size: -
J gene: TRBJ2-1
CDR3 protein: CASSSISFRDSEYNEQFF
CDR3 DNA: TGTGCCAGCAGTTCGATCTCGTTCCGGGACAGTGAGTACAATGAGCAGTTCTTC

V gene: TRBV7-8
D gene: -
clone size: -
J gene: TRBJ2-2
CDR3 protein: CASSVRDTATGELFF
CDR3 DNA: TGTGCCAGCAGCGTCCGGGACACAGCCACCGGGGAGCTGTTTTTT

V gene: TRBV7-6
D gene: -
clone size: -
J gene: TRBJ2-1
CDR3 protein: CASSLAGGQYNEQFF
CDR3 DNA: TGTGCCAGCAGCTTAGCGGGGGGACAGTACAATGAGCAGTTCTTC

V gene: TRBV6-1
D gene: TRBD1
clone size: -
J gene: TRBJ2-7
CDR3 protein: CASSDGQGIYEQYF
CDR3 DNA: TGTGCCAGCAGTGATGGACAGGGGATCTACGAGCAGTACTTC

V gene: TRBV27
D gene: -
clone size: -
J gene: TRBJ2-7
CDR3 protein: CASSFGLIDPYEQYF
CDR3 DNA: TGTGCCAGCAGTTTTGGACTGATAGACCCCTACGAGCAGTACTTC

V gene: TRBV19
D gene: TRBD1
clone size: few
J gene: TRBJ2-7
CDR3 protein: CASSIRDRPYEQYF
CDR3 DNA: TGTGCCAGTAGTATAAGGGACAGACCCTACGAGCAGTACTTC

V gene: TRBV5-1
D gene: -
clone size: once
J gene: TRBJ1-1
CDR3 protein: CASFTGTMNTEAFF
CDR3 DNA: TGCGCCAGCTTTACAGGGACGATGAACACTGAAGCTTTCTTT

V gene: TRBV5-1
D gene: -
clone size: few
J gene: TRBJ1-1
CDR3 protein: CASSPSEMRGRMRAFF
CDR3 DNA: TGCGCCAGCAGCCCCTCTGAGATGCGAGGTAGGATGCGGGCTTTCTTT

V gene: TRBV15
D gene: -
clone size: -
J gene: TRBJ2-3
CDR3 protein: CATSRGTLYTQYF
CDR3 DNA: TGTGCCACCAGCAGAGGAACATTGTATACGCAGTATTTT

V gene: TRBV5-4
D gene: -
clone size: -
J gene: TRBJ1-1
CDR3 protein: CASSDYSTGAFF
CDR3 DNA: TGTGCCAGCAGCGATTACAGTACCGGAGCTTTCTTT

V gene: TRBV7-2
D gene: -
clone size: -
J gene: TRBJ1-6
CDR3 protein: CASSPRITADSPLHF
CDR3 DNA: TGTGCCAGCAGCCCCCGAATAACGGCGGATTCACCCCTCCACTTT

V gene: TRBV5-4
D gene: TRBD2
clone size: -
J gene: TRBJ2-1
CDR3 protein: CASSLPRASGGRNEQFF
CDR3 DNA: TGTGCCAGCAGCTTGCCCCGGGCTAGCGGGGGGCGCAATGAGCAGTTCTTC

V gene: TRBV7-9
D gene: -
clone size: -
J gene: TRBJ1-1
CDR3 protein: CASSIDQGEAFF
CDR3 DNA: TGTGCCAGCAGCATAGATCAGGGTGAAGCTTTCTTT

V gene: TRBV5-4
D gene: -
clone size: -
J gene: TRBJ1-4
CDR3 protein: CASSEASVGGEKLFF
CDR3 DNA: TGTGCCAGCAGCGAGGCTTCAGTGGGGGGTGAAAAACTGTTTTTT

V gene: TRBV7-9
D gene: -
clone size: -
J gene: TRBJ1-3
CDR3 protein: CASSLASGNTIYF
CDR3 DNA: TGTGCCAGCAGCTTAGCGTCAGGAAACACCATATATTTT

V gene: TRBV10-3
D gene: TRBD1
clone size: -
J gene: TRBJ1-2
CDR3 protein: CAISESSDRGSGGYTF
CDR3 DNA: TGTGCCATCAGTGAGTCCTCAGACAGGGGGTCTGGTGGCTACACCTTC

V gene: TRBV6-1
D gene: TRBD1
clone size: -
J gene: TRBJ1-2
CDR3 protein: CATRTGLDYGYTF
CDR3 DNA: TGTGCCACCAGGACAGGGTTGGACTATGGCTACACCTTC

V gene: TRBV5-1
D gene: -
clone size: -
J gene: TRBJ1-1
CDR3 protein: CASSLEVGEAFF
CDR3 DNA: TGCGCCAGCAGCTTGGAGGTGGGCGAAGCTTTCTTT

V gene: TRBV11-3
D gene: -
clone size: -
J gene: TRBJ2-5
CDR3 protein: CASSLNGQKRQETQYF
CDR3 DNA: TGTGCCAGCAGCTTGAACGGACAGAAGAGACAAGAGACCCAGTACTTC

V gene: TRBV5-1
D gene: TRBD2
clone size: -
J gene: TRBJ2-7
CDR3 protein: CASSPVAGVRYEQYF
CDR3 DNA: TGCGCCAGCAGCCCGGTAGCGGGAGTTCGGTACGAGCAGTACTTC

V gene: TRBV7-3
D gene: -
clone size: -
J gene: TRBJ2-5
CDR3 protein: CASSFSGEETQYF
CDR3 DNA: TGTGCCAGCAGCTTCTCGGGGGAGGAGACCCAGTACTTC

V gene: TRBV7-8
D gene: TRBD1
clone size: -
J gene: TRBJ1-1
CDR3 protein: CASSFPDREVSTEAFF
CDR3 DNA: TGTGCCAGCAGCTTTCCCGACAGGGAGGTTTCCACTGAAGCTTTCTTT

V gene: TRBV7-9
D gene: TRBD2
clone size: -
J gene: TRBJ2-1
CDR3 protein: CASSIDGGRALYNEQFF
CDR3 DNA: TGTGCCAGCAGCATAGACGGCGGGAGGGCCCTTTACAATGAGCAGTTCTTC

V gene: TRBV6-1
D gene: -
clone size: -
J gene: TRBJ1-5
CDR3 protein: CASSEYGGQPQHF
CDR3 DNA: TGTGCCAGCAGTGAATATGGAGGCCAGCCCCAGCATTTT

V gene: TRBV5-1
D gene: -
clone size: -
J gene: TRBJ2-5
CDR3 protein: CASSLREWKETQYF
CDR3 DNA: TGCGCCAGCAGCTTAAGGGAGTGGAAAGAGACCCAGTACTTC

V gene: TRBV10-3
D gene: -
clone size: -
J gene: TRBJ2-1
CDR3 protein: CAISGDFSYNEQFF
CDR3 DNA: TGTGCCATCAGTGGGGACTTCTCCTACAATGAGCAGTTCTTC

V gene: TRBV7-2
D gene: -
clone size: -
J gene: TRBJ1-2
CDR3 protein: CASSLLDSYGYTF
CDR3 DNA: TGTGCCAGCAGCTTACTCGACAGCTATGGCTACACCTTC

V gene: TRBV5-1
D gene: TRBD1
clone size: -
J gene: TRBJ2-7
CDR3 protein: CASSKGTGGFYEQYF
CDR3 DNA: TGCGCCAGCAGCAAAGGGACAGGGGGCTTCTACGAGCAGTACTTC

V gene: TRBV28
D gene: -
clone size: -
J gene: TRBJ2-7
CDR3 protein: CASRRTEVVAKEQYF
CDR3 DNA: TGTGCCAGCAGGAGAACAGAAGTTGTCGCTAAGGAGCAGTACTTC

V gene: TRBV5-5
D gene: TRBD1
clone size: -
J gene: TRBJ1-1
CDR3 protein: CASSLTGATEAFF
CDR3 DNA: TGTGCCAGCAGCTTGACAGGGGCCACTGAAGCTTTCTTT

V gene: TRBV5-6
D gene: -
clone size: -
J gene: TRBJ1-5
CDR3 protein: CASSSGWTGNQPQHF
CDR3 DNA: TGTGCCAGCAGCTCGGGGTGGACCGGCAATCAGCCCCAGCATTTT

V gene: TRBV15
D gene: TRBD2
clone size: few
J gene: TRBJ2-1
CDR3 protein: CATSTRPTSGITPREQFF
CDR3 DNA: TGTGCCACCAGCACCCGACCGACTAGCGGGATAACCCCACGGGAGCAGTTCTTC

V gene: TRBV25-1
D gene: -
clone size: once
J gene: TRBJ2-2
CDR3 protein: CASSELRETPGELFF
CDR3 DNA: TGTGCCAGCAGTGAACTTCGGGAGACACCCGGGGAGCTGTTTTTT

V gene: TRBV7-8
D gene: TRBD2
clone size: -
J gene: TRBJ2-3
CDR3 protein: CASSLDNGGLDTQYF
CDR3 DNA: TGTGCCAGCAGCTTAGACAACGGGGGGTTAGATACGCAGTATTTT

V gene: TRBV2
D gene: -
clone size: -
J gene: TRBJ1-3
CDR3 protein: CASRRSSGANSGNTIYF
CDR3 DNA: TGTGCCAGCAGGCGCTCTTCAGGGGCCAACTCTGGAAACACCATATATTTT

V gene: TRBV6-5
D gene: -
clone size: few
J gene: TRBJ2-2
CDR3 protein: CASSYFGRLVGELFF
CDR3 DNA: TGTGCCAGCAGTTACTTTGGACGACTAGTTGGGGAGCTGTTTTTT

V gene: TRBV29-1
D gene: -
clone size: once
J gene: TRBJ2-7
CDR3 protein: CSVGGGRGLSYEQYF
CDR3 DNA: TGCAGCGTTGGGGGGGGCAGGGGGCTGTCCTACGAGCAGTACTTC

V gene: TRBV27
D gene: -
clone size: -
J gene: TRBJ1-1
CDR3 protein: CASRGLAGANTEAFF
CDR3 DNA: TGTGCCAGTCGGGGGTTGGCGGGGGCGAACACTGAAGCTTTCTTT

V gene: TRBV29-1
D gene: TRBD1
clone size: -
J gene: TRBJ1-1
CDR3 protein: CSVVSQGTGTEAFF
CDR3 DNA: TGCAGCGTTGTCTCACAGGGGACGGGCACTGAAGCTTTCTTT

V gene: TRBV4-1
D gene: TRBD2
clone size: -
J gene: TRBJ2-2
CDR3 protein: CASSPLGLAGSRTGELFF
CDR3 DNA: TGCGCCAGCAGCCCCCTGGGACTAGCGGGAAGTCGGACCGGGGAGCTGTTTTTT

V gene: TRBV28
D gene: -
clone size: -
J gene: TRBJ2-5
CDR3 protein: CASSPPAETQYF
CDR3 DNA: TGTGCCAGCAGCCCGCCCGCGGAGACCCAGTACTTC

V gene: TRBV5-1
D gene: -
clone size: -
J gene: TRBJ2-5
CDR3 protein: CASSLGLQGRTQETQYF
CDR3 DNA: TGCGCCAGCAGCTTGGGCCTACAGGGACGGACCCAAGAGACCCAGTACTTC